This T cell receptor (beta chain) was sequenced during a study of breast tumors, draining lymph nodes, adjacent tissues. Overall study results and limits: Tumor TCR diversity was below lymph nodes but above nontumor tissue. Tumor T cell lymph node origin was a supported hypothesis, not proven. Compared with basal-like, luminal-like tumors shared significantly more repertoire with nontumor tissue.

The CDR3 covers 15 residues. Germline V gene sequence: CDR1 MNHNY, CDR2 SVGAGI (reference sequence). The lymph nodes were axillary draining lymph nodes from breast cancer patients. Turning to this clonotype: As yet, its antigen is unknown. A much larger clone lies a single base off, so this may be a read error.

Each CDR3 protein is one row after TCRdb ran MiXCR on the multiplex PCR reads. The sample includes about 180,000 distinct CDR3 sequences, roughly a third of them seen just once. Sequenced input: axillary lymph node tissue. This receptor was identified in a female donor with breast cancer. Some clones in this sample may be carry-over from other donors' samples. The chain couples TRBV6-6 to TRBJ2-2; a possible D gene is TRBD2 (5 bases). The chain's CDR3 is CASSYTYKDTGELCF. The CDR3 nucleotides read TGTGCCAGCAGTTATACATACAAAGACACCGGGGAGCTGTGTTTT.